The 20 T cell receptor beta chains below were found in one sample sequenced in a study of post-analysis software for immune sequencing data. Whole-study findings and limits: About five TRBV segments occurring more often in patients than controls included TRBV5-6, TRBV5-1 and TRBV20-1.

Their specific antigens are unknown. Prepared libraries of TCR beta cDNA carried unique molecular identifiers. TCRdb reanalysed the PCR reads using MiXCR and keeps one entry per CDR3 protein. The sample carries 820,000 or so distinct CDR3 sequences, about 57% recorded once. The sequencing sample was made of blood. These receptor sequences come from a girl aged 10 to 17 with multiple sclerosis.

The chain joins TRBV10-3 to TRBJ2-3; 8 nucleotides line up with TRBD1. The trim removed 6 bases at V and 5 bases at J, leaving 16 bases unmatched. Looked up from germline, CDR1 is ENHRY and CDR2 is SYGVKD. The CDR3 is 17 amino acids. CDR3 loop: CAISHVSTGVSQDTQYF. CDR3 nucleotide sequence: TGTGCCATCAGCCACGTGTCGACAGGGGTCTCCCAAGATACGCAGTATTTT.

The genes are TRBV20-1 and TRBJ2-3, with TRBD2 as a possible D gene (6 bases). V lost 0 bases and J lost 1, with 17 bases in between. The CDR3 has 17 residues. The germline V gene has CDR1 DFQATT and CDR2 SNEGSKA (reference sequence). The CDR3: CSARDPSSGARTDTQYF. The CDR3 region has the DNA TGCAGTGCTAGAGATCCGAGTAGCGGAGCCCGCACAGATACGCAGTATTTT.

This clonotype was counted only a few times. The V and J genes are TRBV27 and TRBJ1-2; possibly TRBD1 for D (5 bases). This CDR3 has 15 residues. V lost 0 bases to trimming and J lost 6 bases, with 14 bases between them. The germline gives CDR1 MNHEY, CDR2 SMNVEV (reference sequence). DNA for the CDR3: TGTGCCAGCAGTTTATCGCGTGCCAGGGTGAATGGCTACACCTTC. It translates to CASSLSRARVNGYTF.

This clonotype was found a few times. This rearrangement joins TRBV7-9 to TRBJ1-2; TRBD1 matches at 7 bases. The length of the CDR3 is 15 residues. Germline CDR1 is SEHNR and CDR2 is FQNEAQ (reference sequence). Trimming removed 5 bases from V and 5 bases from J; junction bases left unmatched: 11. CDR3 DNA sequence: TGTGCCAGCAGCAAGACAGGGAGTTCTATTTATGGCTACACCTTC. Its protein product is CASSKTGSSIYGYTF.

There are many counts of this clonotype. This chain uses TRBV29-1 with TRBJ2-5; D could derive from TRBD1 or TRBD2 (6 bases each). The CDR3 is made up of 13 amino acids. Trimming pared 7 bases from V and 1 base from J, leaving 13 bases between. The germline gives CDR1 SQVTM, CDR2 ANQGSEA. The chain's CDR3 is CSAPRDTQETQYF. CDR3 in DNA: TGCAGCGCGCCGCGGGACACCCAAGAGACCCAGTACTTC.

Only a few counts were recorded for this clonotype. A much larger clone differs by one base, so this may be a read error. The chain uses TRBV29-1 and TRBJ2-7; no clear D gene. The germline CDR1 and CDR2 sequences are SQVTM and ANQGSEA. The CDR3 is 12 amino acids. V was shortened by 7 bases and J by 7 bases, with 17 bases between the two germline ends. CDR3 amino acids: CSADLVANEQYF. The CDR3 nucleotides are TGCAGCGCGGATTTAGTCGCCAATGAGCAGTACTTC.

The CDR3 nucleotides are TGTGCCAGCAGTCCCCAAGTGGGGGGAGGCACAGATACGCAGTATTTT. It encodes CASSPQVGGGTDTQYF. The chain joins TRBV7-2 to TRBJ2-3, with D possibly matching TRBD2 (6 bases). Trimming stripped 6 bases from V and 1 base from J, with 17 bases between. Germline-derived CDR1 and CDR2 are SGHTA and FQGNSA. CDR3 size: 16 residues.

The V call is TRBV6-1, the J call TRBJ2-7, with D possibly matching TRBD2 (6 bases). Germline loops: CDR1 MNHNS, CDR2 SASEGT. Trimming took 4 bases from V and 7 from J, leaving 17 bases between them. The CDR3 has 14 residues. The DNA of the CDR3 is TGTGCCAGCAGTGTTACGCCGGAGGGCAATGAGCAGTACTTC. Translation: CASSVTPEGNEQYF.

This chain links TRBV11-2 with TRBJ2-1, with unresolved D. Trimming cost V 5 bases and J 15 bases, with 17 bases left between them. CDR1 is SGHAT, CDR2 FQNNGV, per germline. This CDR3 has 12 amino acids. The CDR3 spells CASSTEWAGGFF. Written as DNA, the CDR3 is TGTGCCAGCAGCACGGAGTGGGCAGGTGGGTTCTTC.

This clonotype was seen a few times. V usage is TRBV12-3 or TRBV12-4 and J usage is TRBJ1-4; no clear D gene. The V end was cut by 3 bases, the J end by 1 base, with 6 bases between. The length of the CDR3 is 14 residues. This chain's CDR3 is CASSFRGTNEKLFF. DNA of the CDR3: TGTGCCAGCAGTTTTAGAGGAACTAATGAAAAACTGTTTTTT.

J is TRBJ2-7 and V is TRBV20-1; 8 positions match TRBD1. Germline CDR1 reads DFQATT; CDR2 reads SNEGSKA (reference sequence). J lost 0 bases, V lost 2 bases, and 6 bases had no gene match. The CDR3 spans 15 residues. The CDR3 nucleotides read TGCAGTGCTAGATCGGGACAGGCTCCCTCCTACGAGCAGTACTTC. Translating gives CSARSGQAPSYEQYF.

The genes are TRBV9 and TRBJ2-1; maybe TRBD2 (6 bases). V dropped 0 bases and J dropped 2 bases, with 6 bases sitting between them. Germline assignment: CDR1 SGDLS and CDR2 YYNGEE. The CDR3 contains 14 residues. The CDR3 DNA sequence: TGTGCCAGCAGCGTAGGGACTACCTACAATGAGCAGTTCTTC. As protein: CASSVGTTYNEQFF. The whole variable domain, filled in from reference TRBV9 and TRBJ2-1, reads DSGVTQTPKHLITATGQRVTLRCSPRSGDLSVYWYQQSLDQGLQFLIQYYNGEERAKGNILERFSAQQFPDLHSELNLSSLELGDSALYFCASSVGTTYNEQFFGPGTRLTVL.

The J gene is TRBJ2-7, the V gene TRBV27, with D possibly matching TRBD2 (5 bases). The V end was cut by 6 bases, the J end by 8 bases, with 17 bases between. This CDR3 has 13 residues. Germline V gene sequence: CDR1 MNHEY, CDR2 SMNVEV (reference sequence). For the CDR3, the DNA is TGTGCCAGCAGCATACTAGGAAAGTCCAAGCAGTACTTC. Amino acids: CASSILGKSKQYF.

On this clonotype: A much larger clone sits a single nucleotide away, making a read error possible. The J gene is TRBJ2-3, the V gene TRBV12-3 or TRBV12-4, with a weak D call TRBD2 (5 bases). V lost 3 bases and J lost 1, with 8 bases in between. The length of the CDR3 is 14 residues. CDR3 in DNA: TGTGCCAGCAGTTTGCCAGCGGGCACAGATACGCAGTATTTT. This sequence encodes CASSLPAGTDTQYF.

The chain carries TRBV11-2 and TRBJ2-1; D uncertain. Germline lookup yields CDR1 SGHAT and CDR2 FQNNGV. Deletions cut 8 bases from V and 10 bases from J, with 6 bases between. The CDR3 length is 9 residues. The CDR3 protein is CASGPEQFF. In DNA form, the CDR3 reads TGTGCCAGCGGACCGGAGCAGTTCTTC.

This chain joins TRBV15 and TRBJ2-5; no definite D call. This CDR3 spans 14 amino acids. Germline loops: CDR1 LNHNV, CDR2 YYDKDF (reference sequence). Between the trimmed V and J ends, which lost 0 bases and 4 bases, there was a span of 9 bases. Here the CDR3 reads CATSRDGAVETQYF. The CDR3 DNA follows: TGTGCCACCAGCAGAGATGGAGCAGTAGAGACCCAGTACTTC.

This clonotype has just a few counts. V is TRBV10-3 and J is TRBJ1-2; possible D gene TRBD1, 6 bases. With 0 bases removed from V and 6 bases from J, the gap between germline ends came to 11 bases. This CDR3 is 14 amino acids long. Looked up from germline, CDR1 is ENHRY and CDR2 is SYGVKD. In DNA form, the CDR3 reads TGTGCCATCAGTGAGTCGAGTAGGACAGATGGCTACACCTTC. It codes for CAISESSRTDGYTF.

This clonotype was observed a handful of times. V and J are TRBV12-3 or TRBV12-4 and TRBJ2-5; D not resolved. V lost 6 bases and J 5 bases, leaving 7 bases between the germline ends. The CDR3 is 11 residues long. CDR3 DNA: TGTGCCAGCAGGTCCATCGAGACCCAGTACTTC. Its translation is CASRSIETQYF.

J is TRBJ2-4 and V is TRBV7-9; the D is unclear. The J call may be mistaken, given a closer DNA end match to TRBJ2-7. The CDR3 covers 15 residues. Looked up from germline, CDR1 is SEHNR and CDR2 is FQNEAQ (reference sequence). The CDR3 reads CASSLSFPTFYEQYF. CDR3 coding DNA: TGTGCCAGCAGCTTAAGCTTCCCAACCTTCTACGAGCAGTACTTC.

The V call is TRBV9, the J call TRBJ2-6; maybe TRBD1 (6 bases). This CDR3 is 17 amino acids long. Germline-derived CDR1 and CDR2 are SGDLS and YYNGEE. V was shortened by 3 bases and J by 2 bases, with 15 bases between the two germline ends. The chain's CDR3 is CASSDDIWGPGANVLTF. The CDR3 DNA sequence: TGTGCCAGCAGCGACGATATATGGGGGCCTGGGGCCAACGTCCTGACTTTC.